This is a list of T cell receptor beta chains from one sample in a study of response to subunit inactivated influenza vaccine. TCRdb called the RT-PCR reads again in MiXCR, with one record for every CDR3 protein. The sample contains about 310,000 distinct CDR3 sequences, roughly 20% of which appear only once. The material was PBMCs from blood, obtained less than 22 months after vaccination. These receptors originate from a man aged 50 to 69 who received an inactivated influenza vaccine. CDR3s include the opening cysteine and the closing phenylalanine or tryptophan.

16 | TRBJ1-3 | TRBV11-1 | CASRDMGPNSGNTIYF
12 | TRBJ2-7 | TRBV2 | CASTRGSYEQYF
14 | TRBJ1-4 | TRBV10-3 | CAISRDRSNEKLFF
16 | TRBJ2-5 | TRBV4-2 | CASSQGTSGSGETQYF
16 | TRBJ1-3 | TRBV7-9 | CASSPQTLSSGNTIYF
15 | TRBJ1-4 | TRBV29-1 | CSVGFGGGNGEKLFF
14 | TRBJ2-5 | TRBV7-2 | CASSPSSRGETQYF
13 | TRBJ1-6 | TRBV2 | CASSEVDYQPLHF
13 | TRBJ2-1 | TRBV7-9 | CASSLATGMGQFF
14 | TRBJ2-3 | TRBV20-1 | CSAVQGLSTDTQYF
15 | TRBJ1-4 | TRBV5-1 | CASSGDGTMDEKLFF
14 | TRBJ1-4 | TRBV20-1 | CSARMGSLNEKLFF
16 | TRBJ2-2 | TRBV29-1 | CSVERAGVGNTGELFF
15 | TRBJ1-4 | TRBV14 | CASSPIGGRVEKLFF
13 | TRBJ1-1 | TRBV9 | CASSVGPNTEAFF
15 | TRBJ1-6 | TRBV6-2/TRBV6-3 | CASTPGGQDYWPLHF
13 | TRBJ1-1 | TRBV19 | CASSPRLNTEAFF
14 | TRBJ1-6 | TRBV5-1 | CASSTDSMDSPLHF
16 | TRBJ1-1 | TRBV11-2 | CASSLAGGLLDAEAFF
15 | TRBJ1-2 | TRBV15 | CATSRTADTSYGYTF
15 | TRBJ2-7 | TRBV20-1 | CSARAASGGSYEQYF
12 | TRBJ1-1 | TRBV12-3/TRBV12-4 | CASRRDRSEAFF
12 | TRBJ2-7 | TRBV7-2 | CASSYDRVEQYF
16 | TRBJ1-6 | TRBV18 | CASSPLAGAYNSPLHF
15 | TRBJ2-2 | TRBV5-6 | CASSSSGRNTGELFF
13 | TRBJ1-4 | TRBV4-3 | CASSQVSGVKLFF
13 | TRBJ1-4 | TRBV2 | CATTGQPNEKLFF
13 | TRBJ2-3 | TRBV18 | CASSGPSTDTQYF
15 | TRBJ2-2 | TRBV20-1 | CSARIAGVSSGELFF
13 | TRBJ2-3 | TRBV5-1 | CASHTGFTDTQYF
13 | TRBJ2-5 | TRBV20-1 | CSARHSSEETQYF
14 | TRBJ2-7 | TRBV5-1 | CASSTGTGGGEQYF